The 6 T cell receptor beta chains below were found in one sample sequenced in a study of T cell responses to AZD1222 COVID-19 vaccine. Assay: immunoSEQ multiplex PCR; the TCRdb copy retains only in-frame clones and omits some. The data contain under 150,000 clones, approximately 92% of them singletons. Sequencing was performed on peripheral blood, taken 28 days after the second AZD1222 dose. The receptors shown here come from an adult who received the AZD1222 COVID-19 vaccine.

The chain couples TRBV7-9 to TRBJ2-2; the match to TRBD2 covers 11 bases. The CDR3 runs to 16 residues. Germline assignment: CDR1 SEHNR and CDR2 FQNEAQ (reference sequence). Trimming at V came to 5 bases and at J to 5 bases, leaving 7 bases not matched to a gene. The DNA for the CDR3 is TGTGCCAGCAGCCCAACTAGCGGGAGAAGGACCGGGGAGCTGTTTTTT. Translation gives CASSPTSGRRTGELFF.

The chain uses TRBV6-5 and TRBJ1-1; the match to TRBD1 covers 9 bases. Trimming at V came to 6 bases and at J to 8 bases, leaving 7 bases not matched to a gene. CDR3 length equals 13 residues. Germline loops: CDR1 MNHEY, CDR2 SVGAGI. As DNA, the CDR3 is TGTGCCAGCAGCACGACAGGGGGACGCGAAGCTTTCTTT. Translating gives CASSTTGGREAFF.

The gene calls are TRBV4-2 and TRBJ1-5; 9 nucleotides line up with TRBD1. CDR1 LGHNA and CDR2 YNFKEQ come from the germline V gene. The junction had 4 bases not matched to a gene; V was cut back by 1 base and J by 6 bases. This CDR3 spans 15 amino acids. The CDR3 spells CASSQAGQGTQPQHF. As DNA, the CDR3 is TGTGCCAGCAGCCAAGCGGGACAGGGCACTCAGCCCCAGCATTTT.

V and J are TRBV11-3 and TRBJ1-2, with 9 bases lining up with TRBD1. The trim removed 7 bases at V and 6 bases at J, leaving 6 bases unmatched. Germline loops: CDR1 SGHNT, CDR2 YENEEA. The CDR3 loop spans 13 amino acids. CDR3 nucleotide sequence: TGTGCCAGCAACAGGGGGCGAGGGCATGGCTACACCTTC. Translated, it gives CASNRGRGHGYTF. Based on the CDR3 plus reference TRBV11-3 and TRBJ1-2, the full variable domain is EAGVVQSPRYKIIEKKQPVAFWCNPISGHNTLYWYLQNLGQGPELLIRYENEEAVDDSQLPKDRFSAERLKGVDSTLKIQPAELGDSAVYLCASNRGRGHGYTFGSGTRLTVV.

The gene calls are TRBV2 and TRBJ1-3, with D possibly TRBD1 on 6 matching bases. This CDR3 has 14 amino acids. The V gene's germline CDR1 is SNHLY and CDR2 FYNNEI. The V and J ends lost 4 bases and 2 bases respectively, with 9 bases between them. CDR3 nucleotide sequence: TGTGCCAGCAGTGGGGGGACAACTGGAAACACCATATATTTT. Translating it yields CASSGGTTGNTIYF.

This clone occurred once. The chain's CDR3 is CATSRVRPYNSPLHF. The CDR3, as DNA: TGTGCCACCAGCAGAGTTCGACCCTATAATTCACCCCTCCACTTT. V gene TRBV15 combines with J gene TRBJ1-6; D ambiguous. This CDR3 comprises 15 residues. V was pared by 1 base and J by 2 bases, with 6 bases between. In germline, CDR1 is LNHNV, CDR2 YYDKDF (reference sequence).